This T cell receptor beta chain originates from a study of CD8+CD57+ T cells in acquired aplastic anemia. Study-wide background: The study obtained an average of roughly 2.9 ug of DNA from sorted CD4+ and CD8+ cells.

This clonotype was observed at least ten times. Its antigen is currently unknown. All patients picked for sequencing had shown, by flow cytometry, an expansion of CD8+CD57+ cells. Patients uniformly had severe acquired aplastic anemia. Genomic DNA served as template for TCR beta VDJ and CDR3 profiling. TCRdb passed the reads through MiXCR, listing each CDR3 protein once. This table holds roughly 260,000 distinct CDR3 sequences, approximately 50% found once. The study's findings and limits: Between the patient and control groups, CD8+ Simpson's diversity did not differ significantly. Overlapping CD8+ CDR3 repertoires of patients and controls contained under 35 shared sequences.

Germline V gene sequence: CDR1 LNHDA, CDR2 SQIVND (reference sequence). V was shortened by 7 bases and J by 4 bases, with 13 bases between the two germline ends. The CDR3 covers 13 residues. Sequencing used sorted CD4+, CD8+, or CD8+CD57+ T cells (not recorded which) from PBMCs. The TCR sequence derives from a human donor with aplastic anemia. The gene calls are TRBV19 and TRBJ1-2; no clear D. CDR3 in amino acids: CASTNGGRYGYTF. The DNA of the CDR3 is TGTGCCAGTACGAACGGAGGACGCTATGGCTACACCTTC.